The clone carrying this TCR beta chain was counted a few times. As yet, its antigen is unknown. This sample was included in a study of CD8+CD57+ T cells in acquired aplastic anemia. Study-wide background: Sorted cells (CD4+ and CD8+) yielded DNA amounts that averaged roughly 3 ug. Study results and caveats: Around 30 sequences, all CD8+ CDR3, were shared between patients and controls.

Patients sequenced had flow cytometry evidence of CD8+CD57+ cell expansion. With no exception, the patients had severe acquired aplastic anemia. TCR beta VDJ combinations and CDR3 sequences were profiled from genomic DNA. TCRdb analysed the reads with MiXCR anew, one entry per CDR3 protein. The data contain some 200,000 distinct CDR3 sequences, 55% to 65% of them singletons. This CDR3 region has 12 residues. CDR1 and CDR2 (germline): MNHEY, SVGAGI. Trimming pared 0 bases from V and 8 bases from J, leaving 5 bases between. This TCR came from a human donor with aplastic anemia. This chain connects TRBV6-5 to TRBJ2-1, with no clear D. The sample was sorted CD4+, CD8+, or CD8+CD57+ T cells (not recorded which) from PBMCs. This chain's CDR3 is CASSYSLDEQFF. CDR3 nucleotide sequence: TGTGCCAGCAGTTACTCGTTAGATGAGCAGTTCTTC.